The 6 T cell receptor beta chains below were found in one sample sequenced in a study of shared clonotypes between healthy human individuals. Assay: immunoSEQ multiplex PCR; the TCRdb copy retains only in-frame clones and omits some. This table has over 1.4 million clones, 95% to 97% appearing once. The sample was naive CD4+ T cells sorted from blood. Stated subset: CD45RA+ positively selected. The origin of the receptors is a man aged 25 to 40 in good health.

J is TRBJ1-2 and V is TRBV19; the D is unclear. In germline, CDR1 is LNHDA, CDR2 SQIVND (reference sequence). With 5 bases removed from V and 0 bases from J, the gap between germline ends came to 10 bases. This CDR3 is built from 14 residues. CDR3 protein: CASSVPRPNYGYTF. CDR3 nucleotide sequence: TGTGCCAGTAGTGTTCCTAGGCCTAACTATGGCTACACCTTC. Together with reference TRBV19 and TRBJ1-2, the CDR3 gives the full variable domain: DGGITQSPKYLFRKEGQNVTLSCEQNLNHDAMYWYRQDPGQGLRLIYYSQIVNDFQKGDIAEGYSVSREKKESFPLTVTSAQKNPTAFYLCASSVPRPNYGYTFGSGTRLTVV.

This chain joins TRBV7-3 and TRBJ2-1, with TRBD2 identical over 14 bases. Trimming removed 3 bases from V and 8 bases from J; junction bases left unmatched: 3. From germline, CDR1 is SGHTA and CDR2 FQGTGA. CDR3 size: 15 residues. The CDR3 here is CASSLGLAGDYEQFF. CDR3 DNA: TGTGCCAGCAGCTTGGGACTAGCGGGAGACTATGAGCAGTTCTTC.

The V gene is TRBV11-2, the J gene TRBJ1-2, with 9 bases lining up with TRBD1. Germline V CDR1 and CDR2: SGHAT, FQNNGV. This CDR3 is built from 16 residues. The J segment lost 7 bases and the V segment lost 5 bases, leaving 14 bases of the junction unmatched. Written as DNA, the CDR3 is TGTGCCAGCAGCCCAGTCCCGGGACAGGGACGGGCTGGCTACACCTTC. Its protein is CASSPVPGQGRAGYTF.

The chain employs TRBV19 and TRBJ2-1; possibly TRBD2 for D (5 bases). The ends were cut back, 5 bases at V and 8 bases at J, with 7 bases in the middle. Germline-derived CDR1 and CDR2 are LNHDA and SQIVND (reference sequence). The length of the CDR3 is 11 residues. CDR3 residues: CASSLAYEQFF. The CDR3 nucleotides read TGTGCCAGTAGTCTAGCATATGAGCAGTTCTTC.

The V and J genes are TRBV28 and TRBJ2-7, with D hard to call. V lost 7 bases and J lost 0, with 7 bases in between. The CDR3 sequence is 12 residues long. Per germline, CDR1 MDHEN and CDR2 SYDVKM. The CDR3 is CASNTASYEQYF. DNA of the CDR3: TGTGCCAGCAACACGGCCTCCTACGAGCAGTACTTC.

The V call is TRBV5-5, the J call TRBJ1-4, with D hard to call. Germline V gives CDR1 SGHKS, CDR2 YYEKEE (reference sequence). V lost 0 bases, J lost 8 bases, and 8 bases lay in between. The CDR3 sequence is 13 residues long. The CDR3 bases are TGTGCCAGCAGCTTGGTGCAGGTCGAAAAACTGTTTTTT. It is translated as CASSLVQVEKLFF.